This is a list of T cell receptor beta chains from one sample in a study of blood T cell repertoires in COVID-19. Assay: immunoSEQ multiplex PCR; the TCRdb copy retains only in-frame clones and omits some. Counted here are 300,000 to 350,000 clones, around 91% occurring once; the ten biggest clones make up 3% to 4%. The specimen sequenced was peripheral blood. The receptor set was obtained from a woman between 18 and 29 years old who had recovered from COVID-19. The CDR3 runs from the conserved cysteine through the conserved F or W. The order of the fields is D gene, V gene, J gene, clone size, CDR3 protein, CDR3 DNA. D genes are given only for firm matches. Rows give clone size only sometimes, using once, few, many, or a class for an expanded clone.

D gene: NA; V gene: TRBV13; J gene: TRBJ1-1; clone size: few; CDR3 protein: CASSAEGGAGRNTEAFF; CDR3 DNA: TGTGCCAGCAGCGCGGAGGGTGGGGCTGGTAGGAACACTGAAGCTTTCTTT
D gene: NA; V gene: TRBV7-9; J gene: TRBJ1-3; clone size: NA; CDR3 protein: CASSLYSRGNSGNTIYF; CDR3 DNA: TGTGCCAGCAGCTTGTATAGCCGTGGTAACTCTGGAAACACCATATATTTT
D gene: NA; V gene: TRBV5-4; J gene: TRBJ1-2; clone size: NA; CDR3 protein: CASSLGWSSNYGYTF; CDR3 DNA: TGTGCCAGCAGCTTGGGGTGGAGTTCTAACTATGGCTACACCTTC
D gene: TRBD2; V gene: TRBV5-1; J gene: TRBJ2-1; clone size: NA; CDR3 protein: CASSSLAQSYNEQFF; CDR3 DNA: TGCGCCAGCAGCTCACTAGCGCAATCCTACAATGAGCAGTTCTTC
D gene: TRBD1; V gene: TRBV7-2; J gene: TRBJ2-4; clone size: NA; CDR3 protein: CASSFTQGLAKNIQYF; CDR3 DNA: TGTGCCAGCAGCTTTACACAGGGGTTAGCCAAAAACATTCAGTACTTC
D gene: NA; V gene: TRBV4-1; J gene: TRBJ2-1; clone size: once; CDR3 protein: CASSAPRGEQFF; CDR3 DNA: TGCGCCAGCAGTGCCCCTAGGGGTGAGCAGTTCTTC
D gene: NA; V gene: TRBV7-8; J gene: TRBJ1-5; clone size: once; CDR3 protein: CASSLASPGRNQPQHF; CDR3 DNA: TGTGCCAGCAGCTTAGCGTCCCCAGGTAGAAATCAGCCCCAGCATTTT
D gene: NA; V gene: TRBV7-2; J gene: TRBJ1-4; clone size: once; CDR3 protein: CASSPTSEKLFF; CDR3 DNA: TGTGCCAGCAGCCCAACTTCAGAAAAACTGTTTTTT
D gene: NA; V gene: TRBV11-2; J gene: TRBJ2-1; clone size: NA; CDR3 protein: CASSLGGLEQFF; CDR3 DNA: TGTGCCAGCAGCTTAGGCGGACTAGAGCAGTTCTTC
D gene: NA; V gene: TRBV10-3; J gene: TRBJ2-2; clone size: NA; CDR3 protein: CAIKQGANTGELFF; CDR3 DNA: TGTGCCATCAAGCAGGGCGCGAACACCGGGGAGCTGTTTTTT
D gene: NA; V gene: TRBV30; J gene: TRBJ1-4; clone size: NA; CDR3 protein: CAWTTDATNEKLFF; CDR3 DNA: TGTGCCTGGACCACAGACGCAACTAATGAAAAACTGTTTTTT
D gene: NA; V gene: TRBV20-1; J gene: TRBJ2-5; clone size: NA; CDR3 protein: CSASKGRETQYF; CDR3 DNA: TGCAGTGCTAGTAAGGGGCGAGAGACCCAGTACTTC
D gene: NA; V gene: TRBV11-2; J gene: TRBJ1-2; clone size: once; CDR3 protein: CASSLGPQTIANYGYTF; CDR3 DNA: TGTGCCAGCAGCTTAGGGCCCCAGACTATAGCTAACTATGGCTACACCTTC
D gene: NA; V gene: TRBV5-1; J gene: TRBJ2-1; clone size: NA; CDR3 protein: CASSLAPPGGSYNEQFF; CDR3 DNA: TGCGCCAGCAGCTTGGCCCCCCCGGGTGGCTCCTACAATGAGCAGTTCTTC
D gene: NA; V gene: TRBV27; J gene: TRBJ1-5; clone size: NA; CDR3 protein: CASSLAQNQPQHF; CDR3 DNA: TGTGCCAGCAGTTTGGCACAGAATCAGCCCCAGCATTTT
D gene: NA; V gene: TRBV12-3/TRBV12-4; J gene: TRBJ1-1; clone size: NA; CDR3 protein: CASSDQEGTEAFF; CDR3 DNA: TGTGCCAGCAGCGACCAAGAGGGCACTGAAGCTTTCTTT
D gene: NA; V gene: TRBV27; J gene: TRBJ1-2; clone size: NA; CDR3 protein: CASSLVGQPYGYTF; CDR3 DNA: TGTGCCAGCAGTTTAGTAGGACAGCCCTATGGCTACACCTTC
D gene: NA; V gene: TRBV2; J gene: TRBJ2-4; clone size: NA; CDR3 protein: CASSLGRANIQYF; CDR3 DNA: TGTGCCAGCAGTCTCGGCAGGGCGAACATTCAGTACTTC
D gene: TRBD1; V gene: TRBV9; J gene: TRBJ1-2; clone size: NA; CDR3 protein: CASSPRDSPNYGYTF; CDR3 DNA: TGTGCCAGCAGCCCCCGGGACAGCCCTAACTATGGCTACACCTTC
D gene: NA; V gene: TRBV5-1; J gene: TRBJ1-1; clone size: NA; CDR3 protein: CASSSGGREWTEAFF; CDR3 DNA: TGCGCCAGCAGCTCTGGTGGCCGGGAATGGACTGAAGCTTTCTTT
D gene: NA; V gene: TRBV10-2; J gene: TRBJ2-5; clone size: NA; CDR3 protein: CASSDTGWETQYF; CDR3 DNA: TGCGCCAGCAGTGACACAGGGTGGGAGACCCAGTACTTC
D gene: NA; V gene: TRBV6-6; J gene: TRBJ2-2; clone size: NA; CDR3 protein: CASRGGARAGELFF; CDR3 DNA: TGTGCCAGCAGAGGCGGGGCTAGGGCCGGGGAGCTGTTTTTT
D gene: NA; V gene: TRBV30; J gene: TRBJ1-6; clone size: NA; CDR3 protein: CAWRRGRLGSPLHF; CDR3 DNA: TGTGCCTGGCGCAGGGGACGTTTGGGTTCACCCCTCCACTTT
D gene: NA; V gene: TRBV10-2; J gene: TRBJ2-5; clone size: NA; CDR3 protein: CATARDGGETQYF; CDR3 DNA: TGCGCCACCGCTCGGGATGGCGGGGAGACCCAGTACTTC
D gene: TRBD2; V gene: TRBV7-4; J gene: TRBJ2-1; clone size: NA; CDR3 protein: CASSLGWRLAGNISYNEQFF; CDR3 DNA: TGTGCCAGCAGCTTAGGGTGGCGGCTAGCGGGAAATATCTCCTACAATGAGCAGTTCTTC
D gene: TRBD1; V gene: TRBV7-2; J gene: TRBJ1-3; clone size: few; CDR3 protein: CASSRQGGIGNTIYF; CDR3 DNA: TGTGCCAGCAGCAGACAGGGGGGAATTGGAAACACCATATATTTT
D gene: NA; V gene: TRBV11-3; J gene: TRBJ2-3; clone size: NA; CDR3 protein: CASSHGGSTDTQYF; CDR3 DNA: TGTGCCAGCAGCCACGGGGGTAGCACAGATACGCAGTATTTT
D gene: NA; V gene: TRBV2; J gene: TRBJ1-4; clone size: many; CDR3 protein: CASSRGLNEKLFF; CDR3 DNA: TGTGCCAGCAGCAGGGGCCTTAATGAAAAACTGTTTTTT
D gene: TRBD2; V gene: TRBV5-1; J gene: TRBJ2-2; clone size: NA; CDR3 protein: CASSLTSDTGELFF; CDR3 DNA: TGCGCCAGCAGCTTGACTAGCGACACCGGGGAGCTGTTTTTT
D gene: NA; V gene: TRBV7-8; J gene: TRBJ1-4; clone size: NA; CDR3 protein: CASSFFSGINEKLFF; CDR3 DNA: TGTGCCAGCAGCTTTTTTTCGGGTATTAATGAAAAACTGTTTTTT
D gene: NA; V gene: TRBV29-1; J gene: TRBJ1-2; clone size: NA; CDR3 protein: CSVGQEGYTF; CDR3 DNA: TGCAGCGTTGGACAGGAGGGCTACACCTTC
D gene: NA; V gene: TRBV10-1; J gene: TRBJ1-6; clone size: NA; CDR3 protein: CANPKTGGIPYNSPLHF; CDR3 DNA: TGCGCCAATCCGAAGACAGGCGGTATCCCCTATAATTCACCCCTCCACTTT
D gene: TRBD1; V gene: TRBV11-2; J gene: TRBJ1-1; clone size: NA; CDR3 protein: CASRLDRSFGDEAFF; CDR3 DNA: TGTGCCAGCAGGCTGGACAGGAGCTTCGGGGATGAAGCTTTCTTT
D gene: TRBD1; V gene: TRBV5-1; J gene: TRBJ2-1; clone size: once; CDR3 protein: CASSLRQGWRSYNEQFF; CDR3 DNA: TGCGCCAGCAGCCTCAGACAGGGCTGGCGCTCCTACAATGAGCAGTTCTTC
D gene: NA; V gene: TRBV9; J gene: TRBJ2-1; clone size: NA; CDR3 protein: CASSDNYNEQFF; CDR3 DNA: TGTGCCAGCAGCGACAACTACAATGAGCAGTTCTTC
D gene: NA; V gene: TRBV5-1; J gene: TRBJ1-1; clone size: few; CDR3 protein: CASSLAGGMNTEAFF; CDR3 DNA: TGCGCCAGCAGCTTGGCCGGGGGAATGAACACTGAAGCTTTCTTT
D gene: NA; V gene: TRBV19; J gene: TRBJ2-1; clone size: NA; CDR3 protein: CASSIGGVGSYEQFF; CDR3 DNA: TGTGCCAGTAGTATCGGGGGAGTCGGCTCGTATGAGCAGTTCTTC
D gene: NA; V gene: TRBV18; J gene: TRBJ1-3; clone size: NA; CDR3 protein: CASSPSGSSGNTIYF; CDR3 DNA: TGTGCCAGCTCACCCTCGGGGTCCTCTGGAAACACCATATATTTT
D gene: NA; V gene: TRBV19; J gene: TRBJ2-1; clone size: NA; CDR3 protein: CASSIIHVEQEGEQFF; CDR3 DNA: TGTGCCAGTAGTATTATTCATGTCGAACAGGAAGGTGAGCAGTTCTTC
D gene: TRBD2; V gene: TRBV11-3; J gene: TRBJ2-1; clone size: NA; CDR3 protein: CASSLTSGESSYNEQFF; CDR3 DNA: TGTGCCAGCAGCTTAACTAGCGGAGAAAGCTCCTACAATGAGCAGTTCTTC
D gene: TRBD1; V gene: TRBV27; J gene: TRBJ1-1; clone size: few; CDR3 protein: CASSWGQGAEAFF; CDR3 DNA: TGTGCCAGCAGTTGGGGTCAGGGGGCTGAAGCTTTCTTT
D gene: TRBD2; V gene: TRBV29-1; J gene: TRBJ2-1; clone size: many; CDR3 protein: CSVEGGRSMNEQFF; CDR3 DNA: TGCAGCGTTGAGGGCGGGAGGAGTATGAATGAGCAGTTCTTC
D gene: NA; V gene: TRBV29-1; J gene: TRBJ1-5; clone size: NA; CDR3 protein: CSVEGAQGQPQHF; CDR3 DNA: TGCAGCGTTGAAGGGGCCCAAGGTCAGCCCCAGCATTTT
D gene: NA; V gene: TRBV18; J gene: TRBJ2-1; clone size: NA; CDR3 protein: CASSPPSGGWAEQFF; CDR3 DNA: TGTGCCAGCTCACCTCCCTCTGGGGGGTGGGCTGAGCAGTTCTTC
D gene: TRBD2; V gene: TRBV5-5; J gene: TRBJ2-4; clone size: NA; CDR3 protein: CASSLIGGLAGSAKNIQYF; CDR3 DNA: TGTGCCAGCAGCCTCATCGGGGGACTAGCGGGATCGGCCAAAAACATTCAGTACTTC
D gene: NA; V gene: TRBV5-6; J gene: TRBJ1-1; clone size: once; CDR3 protein: CASSDLAGNTEAFF; CDR3 DNA: TGTGCCAGCAGCGACCTGGCGGGGAACACTGAAGCTTTCTTT
D gene: TRBD1; V gene: TRBV18; J gene: TRBJ1-1; clone size: NA; CDR3 protein: CASSRDRDTEAFF; CDR3 DNA: TGTGCCAGCTCACGAGACAGGGACACTGAAGCTTTCTTT
D gene: NA; V gene: TRBV18; J gene: TRBJ1-3; clone size: NA; CDR3 protein: CASSPTTGTFSGNTIYF; CDR3 DNA: TGTGCCAGCTCACCGACTACAGGGACCTTCTCTGGAAACACCATATATTTT
D gene: NA; V gene: TRBV19; J gene: TRBJ1-5; clone size: NA; CDR3 protein: CASSDSFRNQPQHF; CDR3 DNA: TGTGCCAGTAGCGACAGTTTTCGCAATCAGCCCCAGCATTTT
D gene: TRBD1; V gene: TRBV23-1; J gene: TRBJ1-1; clone size: once; CDR3 protein: CASSLRVKRPGQENTEAFF; CDR3 DNA: TGCGCCAGCAGTCTGAGGGTGAAAAGGCCGGGACAGGAGAACACTGAAGCTTTCTTT